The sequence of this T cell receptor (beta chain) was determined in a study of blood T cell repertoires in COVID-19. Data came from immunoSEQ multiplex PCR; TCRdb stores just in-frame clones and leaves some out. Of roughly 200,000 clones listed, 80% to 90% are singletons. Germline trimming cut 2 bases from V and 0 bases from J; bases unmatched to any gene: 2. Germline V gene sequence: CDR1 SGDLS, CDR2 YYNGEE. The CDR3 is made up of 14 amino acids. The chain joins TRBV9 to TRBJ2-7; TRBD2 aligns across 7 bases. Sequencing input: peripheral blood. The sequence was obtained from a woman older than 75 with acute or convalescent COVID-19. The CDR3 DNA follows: TGTGCCAGCAGCGTCAGCGGGAACTCCTACGAGCAGTACTTC. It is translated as CASSVSGNSYEQYF.